A single sample is the source of the 10 T cell receptor beta chains below, sequenced in a study of human T cells and chemical hapten exposure. TCRdb ran MiXCR on the RACE reads and lists one entry per CDR3 protein. The sample yields fewer than 80,000 distinct CDR3 sequences, roughly 9.6% seen once. Time point reported: patch test 3, about 24 weeks after DPC sensitization. Treatment here: therapeutic diphenylcyclopropenone sensitization with weekly scalp DPC. Here the sequenced sample was whole blood, taken in connection with sensitization to the hapten diphenylcyclopropenone (DPC). The receptors here all came from a woman in her 30s with alopecia areata. Some clones in this sample may be carry-over from other donors' samples.

The rearrangement joins TRBV20-1 to TRBJ2-1, with 10 bases identical to TRBD2. Unmatched junction bases numbered 6, after V lost 7 bases and J lost 6 bases. Germline lookup yields CDR1 DFQATT and CDR2 SNEGSKA (reference sequence). The CDR3 has 13 amino acids. The CDR3 is CSEGTSGVNEQFF. DNA for the CDR3: TGCAGTGAAGGAACTAGCGGGGTCAATGAGCAGTTCTTC.

This clonotype was seen a handful of times. J is TRBJ2-6 and V is TRBV5-1, with D tentatively TRBD1 or TRBD2 (5 bases each). V lost 1 base to trimming and J lost 0 bases, with 11 bases between them. The CDR3 is made up of 17 amino acids. Germline lookup yields CDR1 SGHRS and CDR2 YFSETQ. The CDR3 DNA reads as TGCGCCAGCAGCTTGCGGGGCCCTTCCTCTGGGGCCAACGTCCTGACTTTC. It encodes CASSLRGPSSGANVLTF.

The V call is TRBV6-1, the J call TRBJ2-2; D is unresolved. In germline, CDR1 is MNHNS, CDR2 SASEGT. CDR3 size: 14 residues. The V end was cut by 5 bases, the J end by 3 bases, with 10 bases between. This CDR3 reads CASSRLKDTGELFF. In DNA form, the CDR3 reads TGTGCCAGCAGTCGTCTTAAGGACACCGGGGAGCTGTTTTTT.

The chain recombines TRBV19 with TRBJ1-2; tentatively, D is TRBD1 (5 bases). Trimming left V 7 bases short and J 9 bases short, with 18 bases between. This CDR3 has 13 residues. The germline CDR1 and CDR2 sequences are LNHDA and SQIVND (reference sequence). CDR3 amino acids: CASTSGAIGSYTF. In nucleotides, the CDR3 is TGTGCCAGTACCTCCGGGGCCATTGGGAGCTACACCTTC.

The chain carries TRBV6-2 or TRBV6-3 and TRBJ2-3; 8 bases are shared with TRBD1. The CDR3 runs 16 residues. Germline V lookup: CDR1 MNHEY, CDR2 SVGEGT. Trimming at V came to 4 bases and at J to 2 bases, leaving 8 bases not matched to a gene. CDR3 bases: TGTGCCAGCAGTTTCCGGACAGGGCGGACCACAGATACGCAGTATTTT. It encodes CASSFRTGRTTDTQYF.

There are many counts of this clonotype. This rearrangement joins TRBV2 to TRBJ1-5, with D hard to call. CDR1 is SNHLY and CDR2 is FYNNEI in the germline V gene. The CDR3 length is 14 residues. V was cut by 4 bases and J by 6 bases, with 13 bases left in between. The CDR3 nucleotides are TGTGCCAGCAGTGGATTGGAGGGTGGTCAGCCCCAGCATTTT. As protein: CASSGLEGGQPQHF. Full variable domain (rest looked up from reference TRBV2 and TRBJ1-5): EPEVTQTPSHQVTQMGQEVILRCVPISNHLYFYWYRQILGQKVEFLVSFYNNEISEKSEIFDDQFSVERPDGSNFTLKIRSTKLEDSAMYFCASSGLEGGQPQHFGDGTRLSIL.

This chain joins TRBV6-5 and TRBJ1-4; D might be TRBD1 (5 bases). Germline lookup yields CDR1 MNHEY and CDR2 SVGAGI. V was pared by 6 bases and J by 12 bases, with 23 bases between. The CDR3 totals 15 residues. The CDR3 nucleotides read TGTGCCAGCAGATCGGGACGTCTCCCGGCCGGGGAACTGTTTTTT. This translates into CASRSGRLPAGELFF.

In this sample, this clonotype turned up a few times. The chain is built from TRBV6-1 and TRBJ1-4, with a possible D match to TRBD1 (5 bases). The CDR3 covers 13 residues. Germline loops: CDR1 MNHNS, CDR2 SASEGT. V was pared by 7 bases and J by 12 bases, with 18 bases between. This chain's CDR3 is CASTGQGNFQLFF. Here the CDR3 DNA reads TGTGCCAGCACCGGGCAGGGAAATTTTCAACTGTTTTTT.

This clonotype has more than one count but fewer than ten. The CDR3 is CASAGTGGYNEQFF. DNA for the CDR3: TGTGCCAGCGCCGGGACAGGGGGCTACAATGAGCAGTTCTTC. The V call is TRBV18, the J call TRBJ2-1; 11 bases fit TRBD1. Per the germline V gene, CDR1 is KGHSH and CDR2 is LQKENI. This CDR3 has 14 amino acids. The J segment lost 3 bases and the V segment lost 8 bases, leaving 3 bases of the junction unmatched.

The sample holds a few counts of this clonotype. V and J are TRBV9 and TRBJ1-2; D is unclear. This CDR3 region has 14 residues. V lost 2 bases and J 0 bases, leaving 8 bases between the germline ends. Germline CDR1 SGDLS, CDR2 YYNGEE. The CDR3 here is CASSVAGANYGYTF. CDR3 coding DNA: TGTGCCAGCAGCGTCGCAGGAGCTAACTATGGCTACACCTTC.